This T cell receptor (beta chain) was recorded in a study of blood T cells in healthy people across ages. Study outcomes and limitations: More naive CD4+ cells and higher diversity were found in long-lived than in aged donors. Estimates drawn from one million T cells were deemed to understate diversity.

This clonotype has more than one count but fewer than ten. Its target is not known. A second about 6 to 11 cycle PCR used barcoded and J-beta primers. TCRdb recomputed calls from the 5' RACE reads with MiXCR, one row per CDR3 protein. The sample includes hundreds of thousands of distinct CDR3 sequences, more than 20% of them seen just once. Germline values: CDR1 MNHNS, CDR2 SASEGT. The CDR3 has 12 amino acids. V was clipped by 8 bases and J by 2 bases, with 7 bases between them. This sequence joins TRBV6-1 and TRBJ1-5; the D is unclear. Sample: blood. The sequence was obtained from a man between 65 and 79 years old in good health. In nucleotides, the CDR3 is TGTGCCAGCCGGGCGGGCAATCAGCCCCAGCATTTT. It translates to CASRAGNQPQHF.